The clone carrying this T cell receptor beta chain was observed once. The PCR made use of 60 Vbeta and 13 Jbeta primers. Measured with immunoSEQ multiplex PCR; TCRdb has only the in-frame clones, and not every one. The profile shows around 100,000 clones, around three quarters of them singletons. Germline CDR1 MNHEY, CDR2 SMNVEV (reference sequence). Trimming pared 5 bases from V and 0 bases from J, leaving 11 bases between. CDR3 length: 14 residues. This specimen comes from a study of cytomegalovirus exposure and HLA in healthy donors. The rearrangement joins TRBV27 to TRBJ2-7, with D possibly being TRBD1 (6 bases). Sequenced: PBMCs. This receptor was taken from a woman aged 45 to 65 in good health and CMV-seropositive. CDR3 region: CASSTRDTSYEQYF. The CDR3 bases are TGTGCCAGCAGTACCCGGGACACCTCCTACGAGCAGTACTTC.